This T cell receptor beta chain emerged from a study of blood T cell repertoires in COVID-19. At the level of the study: Samples taken during acute and convalescent COVID-19 were collected in the United States, Italy and Spain. PBMCs, B-cell-depleted T cells, or T cells provided the cDNA or gDNA that made up the material.

This clone was found once. In the original processing: Estimated nucleated cell counts came from reference gene primer amplification. Profiled with immunoSEQ multiplex PCR; TCRdb holds only in-frame clones, not every one. The V and J calls and clone size come from that table; D and trimming were worked out from the DNA. The data show 200,000 to 250,000 clones, 80% seen once. Germline loops: CDR1 MNHEY, CDR2 SMNVEV (reference sequence). The CDR3 contains 15 residues. V was trimmed by 6 bases and J by 1 base, leaving 14 bases between them. J is TRBJ2-3 and V is TRBV27; weak D call: TRBD1 (6 bases). The source material was peripheral blood. The sequence was obtained from a woman in her seventies with acute or convalescent COVID-19. The CDR3 DNA is TGTGCCAGCAGATTCCGGGACATAGGCACAGATACGCAGTATTTT. Translating it yields CASRFRDIGTDTQYF.